This T cell receptor (beta chain) appears in the sequencing data of a study of CD4 T cells in relation to SARS-CoV-2 and coronaviruses. As for the study in general: ViraFEST: roughly 10-day antigen culture of PBMCs, then TCR beta CDR3 sequencing. Study-level points and caveats: Pre-pandemic and post-infection samples never came from the same donor.

To note about this clone: Its matching antigen is unknown.

CD4+ T cells from unexposed donors were obtained before the COVID-19 pandemic (2011-2018). Isolation of CD4+ T cells took place after roughly nine days in culture. Half the medium was replaced with IL-2 medium on days 3 and 7. The repertoire was sequenced with immunoSEQ multiplex PCR; TCRdb's copy has only in-frame clones and lacks some. The data contain more than 20,000 clones, 76% of them seen just once; the ten biggest clones take up 17%. With V trimmed by 4 bases and J by 4 bases, 3 bases remained unmatched. The CDR3 runs to 15 residues. Germline loops: CDR1 SGHNT, CDR2 YENEEA. This clonotype originated in a human donor in good health. This sequence joins TRBV11-3 and TRBJ2-7; TRBD2 aligns across 14 bases. The material sequenced was CD4+ T cells from PBMCs, cultured in vitro. CDR3 region: CASSSGLAGVYEQYF. Here the CDR3 DNA reads TGTGCCAGCAGCTCGGGACTAGCGGGAGTTTACGAGCAGTACTTC.